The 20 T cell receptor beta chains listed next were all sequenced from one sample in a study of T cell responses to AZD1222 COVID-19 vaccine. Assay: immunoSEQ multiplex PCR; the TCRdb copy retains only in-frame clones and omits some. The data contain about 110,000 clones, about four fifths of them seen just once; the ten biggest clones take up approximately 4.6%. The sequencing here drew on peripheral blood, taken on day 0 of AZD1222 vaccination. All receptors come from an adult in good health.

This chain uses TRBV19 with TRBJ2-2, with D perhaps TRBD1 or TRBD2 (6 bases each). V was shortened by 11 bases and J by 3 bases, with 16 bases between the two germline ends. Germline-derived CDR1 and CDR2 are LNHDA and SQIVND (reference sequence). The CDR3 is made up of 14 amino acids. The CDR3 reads CASGWGADTGELFF. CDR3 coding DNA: TGTGCCTCCGGGTGGGGGGCGGACACCGGGGAGCTGTTTTTT.

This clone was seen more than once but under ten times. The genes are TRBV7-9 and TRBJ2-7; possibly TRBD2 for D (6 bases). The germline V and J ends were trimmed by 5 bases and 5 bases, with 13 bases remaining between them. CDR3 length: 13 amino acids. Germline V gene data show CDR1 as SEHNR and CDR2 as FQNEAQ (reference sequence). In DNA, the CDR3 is TGTGCCAGCAGCGGGAGGACTCTCAACGAGCAGTACTTC. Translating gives CASSGRTLNEQYF.

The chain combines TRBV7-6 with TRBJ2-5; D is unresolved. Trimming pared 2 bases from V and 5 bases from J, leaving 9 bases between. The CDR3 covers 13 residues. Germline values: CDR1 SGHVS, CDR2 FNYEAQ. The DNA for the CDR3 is TGTGCCAGCAGCTTAATAGAGAGGGAGACCCAGTACTTC. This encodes CASSLIERETQYF. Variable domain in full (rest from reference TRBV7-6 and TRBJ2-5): GAGVSQSPRYKVTKRGQDVALRCDPISGHVSLYWYRQALGQGPEFLTYFNYEAQQDKSGLPNDRFSAERPEGSISTLTIQRTEQRDSAMYRCASSLIERETQYFGPGTRLLVL.

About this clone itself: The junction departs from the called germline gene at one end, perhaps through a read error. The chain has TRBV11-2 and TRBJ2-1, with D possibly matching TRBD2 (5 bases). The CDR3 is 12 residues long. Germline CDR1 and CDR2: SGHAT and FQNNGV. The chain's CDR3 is CASSLDGKGAVF. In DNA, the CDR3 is TGTGCCAGCAGCTTAGACGGGAAGGGCGCAGTCTTC.

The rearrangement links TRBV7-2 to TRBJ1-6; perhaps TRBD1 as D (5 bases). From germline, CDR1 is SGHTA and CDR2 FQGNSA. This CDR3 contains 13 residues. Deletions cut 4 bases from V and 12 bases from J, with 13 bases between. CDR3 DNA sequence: TGTGCCAGCAGCTGGGACTCCCGGGAACCCCTCCACTTT. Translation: CASSWDSREPLHF.

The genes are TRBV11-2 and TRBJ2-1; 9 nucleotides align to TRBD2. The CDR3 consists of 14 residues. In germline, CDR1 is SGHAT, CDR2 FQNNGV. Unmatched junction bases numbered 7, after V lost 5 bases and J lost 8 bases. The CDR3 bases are TGTGCCAGCAGCGTAGCGGGAGTTGTCCATGAGCAGTTCTTC. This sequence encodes CASSVAGVVHEQFF.

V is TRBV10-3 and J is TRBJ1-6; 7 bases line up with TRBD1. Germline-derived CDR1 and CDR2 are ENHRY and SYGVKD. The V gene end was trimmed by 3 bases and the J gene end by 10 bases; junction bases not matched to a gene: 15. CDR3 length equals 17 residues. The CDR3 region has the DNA TGTGCCATCAGTGATCCATCGATAACAGGGGTGGACTCACCCCTCCACTTT. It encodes CAISDPSITGVDSPLHF.

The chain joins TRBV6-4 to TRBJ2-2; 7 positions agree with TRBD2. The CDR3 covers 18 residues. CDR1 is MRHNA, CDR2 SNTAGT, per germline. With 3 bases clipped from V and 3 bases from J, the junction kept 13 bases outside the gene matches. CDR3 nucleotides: TGTGCCAGCAGTGAGGCTTCTTTGGTAGCGGGCTACACCGGGGAGCTGTTTTTT. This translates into CASSEASLVAGYTGELFF.

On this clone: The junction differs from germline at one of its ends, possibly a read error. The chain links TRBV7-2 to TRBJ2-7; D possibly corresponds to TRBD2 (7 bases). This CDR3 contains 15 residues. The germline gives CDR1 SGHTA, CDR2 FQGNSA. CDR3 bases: TGTGCCCGCAGCTTAGCGGGTGGACAGACCTACGAGCAGTACTTC. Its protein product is CARSLAGGQTYEQYF.

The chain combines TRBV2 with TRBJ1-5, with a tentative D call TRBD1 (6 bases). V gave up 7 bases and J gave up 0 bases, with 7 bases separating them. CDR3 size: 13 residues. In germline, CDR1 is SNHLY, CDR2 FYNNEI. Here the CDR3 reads CASKGDSNQPQHF. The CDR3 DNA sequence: TGTGCCAGCAAGGGGGATAGCAATCAGCCCCAGCATTTT.

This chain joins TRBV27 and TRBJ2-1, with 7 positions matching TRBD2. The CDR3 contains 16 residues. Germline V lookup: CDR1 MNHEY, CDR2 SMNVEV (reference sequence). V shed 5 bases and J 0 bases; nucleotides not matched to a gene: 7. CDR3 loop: CASSTRDYYSYNEQFF. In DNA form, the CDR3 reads TGTGCCAGCAGTACCCGGGACTATTACTCCTACAATGAGCAGTTCTTC.

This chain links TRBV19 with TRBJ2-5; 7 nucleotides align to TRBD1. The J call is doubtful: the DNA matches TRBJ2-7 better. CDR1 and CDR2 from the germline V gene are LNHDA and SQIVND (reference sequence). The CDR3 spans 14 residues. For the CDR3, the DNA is TGTGCCAGTAGTATAGCGACAGGGACCTACGAGCAGTACTTC. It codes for CASSIATGTYEQYF.

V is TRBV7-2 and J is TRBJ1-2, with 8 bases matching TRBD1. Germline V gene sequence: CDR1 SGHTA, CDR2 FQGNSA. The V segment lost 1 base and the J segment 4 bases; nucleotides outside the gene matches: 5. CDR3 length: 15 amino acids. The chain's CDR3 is CASSLGSGGSYGYTF. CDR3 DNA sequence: TGTGCCAGCAGCTTAGGTTCAGGGGGCAGCTATGGCTACACCTTC.

This CDR3 reads CASSAYPGQGLYGYTF. Written as DNA, the CDR3 is TGTGCCAGCAGCGCATACCCGGGACAGGGGCTCTATGGCTACACCTTC. The chain employs TRBV7-2 and TRBJ1-2; 10 bases are shared with TRBD1. The CDR3 loop spans 16 amino acids. Germline V gene sequence: CDR1 SGHTA, CDR2 FQGNSA. The junction had 10 bases not matched to a gene; V was cut back by 5 bases and J by 4 bases.

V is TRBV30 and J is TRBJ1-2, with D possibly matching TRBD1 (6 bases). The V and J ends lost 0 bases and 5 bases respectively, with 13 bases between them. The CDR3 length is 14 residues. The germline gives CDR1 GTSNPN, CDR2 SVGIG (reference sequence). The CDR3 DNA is TGTGCCTGGAGTGTAAGGGGGGGAGATTATGGCTACACCTTC. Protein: CAWSVRGGDYGYTF.

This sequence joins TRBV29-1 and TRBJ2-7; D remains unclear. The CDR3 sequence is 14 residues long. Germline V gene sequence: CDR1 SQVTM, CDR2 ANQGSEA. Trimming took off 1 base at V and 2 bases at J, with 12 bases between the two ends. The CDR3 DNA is TGCAGCGTTGAAGGGTATCAAGACACCTACGAGCAGTACTTC. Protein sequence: CSVEGYQDTYEQYF.

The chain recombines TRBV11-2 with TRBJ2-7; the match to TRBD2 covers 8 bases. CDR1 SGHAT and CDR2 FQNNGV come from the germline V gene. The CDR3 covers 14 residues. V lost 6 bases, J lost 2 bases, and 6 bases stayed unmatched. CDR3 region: CASSYGGGPYEQYF. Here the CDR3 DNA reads TGTGCCAGCAGTTACGGGGGGGGCCCCTACGAGCAGTACTTC.

The DNA for the CDR3 is TGCGCCAGCAGCCAAGGGGGGACAGGGAACGACAATGAGCAGTTCTTC. Translation gives CASSQGGTGNDNEQFF. This chain links TRBV4-3 with TRBJ2-1; 9 bases map to TRBD1. Germline-derived CDR1 and CDR2 are LGHNA and YSLEER. The V segment lost 1 base and the J segment 5 bases; nucleotides outside the gene matches: 6. CDR3 length: 16 residues.

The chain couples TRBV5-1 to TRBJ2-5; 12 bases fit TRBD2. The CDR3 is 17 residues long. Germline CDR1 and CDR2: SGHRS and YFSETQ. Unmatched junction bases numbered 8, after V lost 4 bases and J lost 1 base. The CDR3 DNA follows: TGCGCCAGCAGCACCGGCGGACTAGCGGGACCCCAAGAGACCCAGTACTTC. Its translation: CASSTGGLAGPQETQYF.

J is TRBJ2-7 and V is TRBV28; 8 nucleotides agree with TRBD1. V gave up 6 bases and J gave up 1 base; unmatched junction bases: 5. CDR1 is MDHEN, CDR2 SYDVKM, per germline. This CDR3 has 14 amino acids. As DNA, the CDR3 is TGTGCCAGCAGGGTAACAGGGGGGTCCTACGAGCAGTACTTC. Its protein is CASRVTGGSYEQYF.